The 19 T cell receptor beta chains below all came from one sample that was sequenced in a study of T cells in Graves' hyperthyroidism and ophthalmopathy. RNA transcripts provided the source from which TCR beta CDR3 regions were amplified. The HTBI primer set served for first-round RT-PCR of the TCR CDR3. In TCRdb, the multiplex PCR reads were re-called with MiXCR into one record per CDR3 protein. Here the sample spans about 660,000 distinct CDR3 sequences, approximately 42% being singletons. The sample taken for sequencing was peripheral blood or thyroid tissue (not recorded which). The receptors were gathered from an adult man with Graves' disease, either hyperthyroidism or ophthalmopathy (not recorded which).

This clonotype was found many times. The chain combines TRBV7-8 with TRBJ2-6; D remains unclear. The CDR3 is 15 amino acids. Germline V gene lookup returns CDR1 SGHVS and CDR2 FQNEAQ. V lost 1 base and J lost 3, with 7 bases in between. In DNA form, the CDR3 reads TGTGCCAGCAGCTTAGGGGCCAATGGGGCCAACGTCCTGACTTTC. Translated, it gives CASSLGANGANVLTF.

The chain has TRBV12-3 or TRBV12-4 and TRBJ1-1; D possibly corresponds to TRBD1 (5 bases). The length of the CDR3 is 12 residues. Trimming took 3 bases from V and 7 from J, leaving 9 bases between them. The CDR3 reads CASSFRGGEAFF. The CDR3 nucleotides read TGTGCCAGCAGTTTTAGGGGAGGTGAAGCTTTCTTT.

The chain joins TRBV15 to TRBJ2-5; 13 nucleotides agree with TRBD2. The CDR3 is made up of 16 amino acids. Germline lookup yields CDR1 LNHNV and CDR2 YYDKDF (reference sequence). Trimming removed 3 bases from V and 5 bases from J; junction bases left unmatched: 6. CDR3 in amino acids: CATSRGGTSGTETQYF. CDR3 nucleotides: TGTGCCACCAGCAGGGGAGGGACTAGCGGGACCGAGACCCAGTACTTC.

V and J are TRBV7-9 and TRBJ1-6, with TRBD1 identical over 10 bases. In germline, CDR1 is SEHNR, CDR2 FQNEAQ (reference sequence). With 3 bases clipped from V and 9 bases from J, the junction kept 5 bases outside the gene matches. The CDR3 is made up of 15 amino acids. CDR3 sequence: CASSFRDRGASPLHF. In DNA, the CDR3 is TGTGCCAGCAGCTTCCGGGACAGGGGAGCTTCACCCCTCCACTTT.

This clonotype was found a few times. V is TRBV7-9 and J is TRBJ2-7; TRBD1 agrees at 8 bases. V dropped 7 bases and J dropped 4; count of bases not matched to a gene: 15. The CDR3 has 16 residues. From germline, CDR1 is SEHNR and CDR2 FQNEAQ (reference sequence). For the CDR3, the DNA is TGTGCCAGCACCAGCGCAGGGGGGCAGGGGGCGTACGAGCAGTACTTC. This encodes CASTSAGGQGAYEQYF.

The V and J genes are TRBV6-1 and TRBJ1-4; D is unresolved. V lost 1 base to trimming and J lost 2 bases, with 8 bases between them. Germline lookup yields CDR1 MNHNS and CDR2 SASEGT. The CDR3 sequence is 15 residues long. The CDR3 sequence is CASSEDTQTNEKLFF. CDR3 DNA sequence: TGTGCCAGCAGTGAAGATACACAGACTAATGAAAAACTGTTTTTT.

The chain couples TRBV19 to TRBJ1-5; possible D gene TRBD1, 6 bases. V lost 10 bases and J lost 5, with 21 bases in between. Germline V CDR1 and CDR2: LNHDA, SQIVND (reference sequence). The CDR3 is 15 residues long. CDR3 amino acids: CATEGRGAGDQPQHF. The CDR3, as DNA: TGTGCCACTGAGGGCCGGGGGGCCGGGGATCAGCCCCAGCATTTT.

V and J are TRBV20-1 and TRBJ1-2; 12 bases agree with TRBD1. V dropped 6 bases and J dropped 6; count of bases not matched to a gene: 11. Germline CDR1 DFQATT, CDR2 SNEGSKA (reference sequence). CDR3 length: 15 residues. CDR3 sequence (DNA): TGCAGTGCCGGAGCCGGGACAGGGGGCGCGGATGGCTACACCTTC. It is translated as CSAGAGTGGADGYTF.

CDR3 residues: CASSLEPGFNYGYTF. In DNA form, the CDR3 reads TGTGCCAGCAGCTTAGAGCCAGGATTTAACTATGGCTACACCTTC. The chain is built from TRBV11-2 and TRBJ1-2; the D is unclear. V lost 0 bases and J 1 base, leaving 9 bases between the germline ends. CDR3 length equals 15 residues. CDR1 is SGHAT, CDR2 FQNNGV, per germline.

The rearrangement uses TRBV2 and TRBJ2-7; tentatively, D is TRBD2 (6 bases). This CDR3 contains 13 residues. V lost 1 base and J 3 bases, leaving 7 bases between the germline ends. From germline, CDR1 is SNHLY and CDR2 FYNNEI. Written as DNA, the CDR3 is TGTGCCAGCAGTGAAGTAGCGGACTACGAGCAGTACTTC. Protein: CASSEVADYEQYF. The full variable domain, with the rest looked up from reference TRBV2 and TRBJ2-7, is EPEVTQTPSHQVTQMGQEVILRCVPISNHLYFYWYRQILGQKVEFLVSFYNNEISEKSEIFDDQFSVERPDGSNFTLKIRSTKLEDSAMYFCASSEVADYEQYFGPGTRLTVT.

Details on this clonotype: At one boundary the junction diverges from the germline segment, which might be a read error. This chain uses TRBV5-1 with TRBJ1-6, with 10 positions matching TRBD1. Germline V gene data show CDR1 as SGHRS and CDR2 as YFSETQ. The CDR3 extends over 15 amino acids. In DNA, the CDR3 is TGCGCCAGCTGCTTGGATGGGACAGGGGATTCACCCCTCCACTTT. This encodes CASCLDGTGDSPLHF.

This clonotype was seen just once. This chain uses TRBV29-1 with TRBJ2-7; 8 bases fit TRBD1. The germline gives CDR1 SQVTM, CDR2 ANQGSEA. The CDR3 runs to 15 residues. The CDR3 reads CSASPGTGSNYEQYF. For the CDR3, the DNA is TGCAGTGCTAGCCCCGGGACAGGATCTAACTACGAGCAGTACTTC.

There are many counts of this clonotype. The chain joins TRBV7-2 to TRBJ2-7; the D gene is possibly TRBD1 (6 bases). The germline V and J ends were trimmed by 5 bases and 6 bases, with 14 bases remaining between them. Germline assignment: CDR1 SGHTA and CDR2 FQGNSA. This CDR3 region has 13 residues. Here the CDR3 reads CASSQSIRGEQYF. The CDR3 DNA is TGTGCCAGCAGCCAAAGCATCAGGGGCGAGCAGTACTTC.

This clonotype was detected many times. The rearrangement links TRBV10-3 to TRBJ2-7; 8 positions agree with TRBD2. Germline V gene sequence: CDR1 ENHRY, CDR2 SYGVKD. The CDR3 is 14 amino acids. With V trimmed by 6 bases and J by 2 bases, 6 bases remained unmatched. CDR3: CAIRSGGLPYEQYF. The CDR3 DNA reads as TGTGCCATCAGGTCGGGAGGGTTGCCCTACGAGCAGTACTTC.

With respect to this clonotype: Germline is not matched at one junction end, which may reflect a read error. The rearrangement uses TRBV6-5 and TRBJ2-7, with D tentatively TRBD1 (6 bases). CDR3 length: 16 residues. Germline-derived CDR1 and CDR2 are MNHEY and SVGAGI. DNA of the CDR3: TGTGCCATCAGTTACTCAGAGGGACAACTCCTACGAGTGCAGTACTTC. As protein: CAISYSEGQLLRVQYF.

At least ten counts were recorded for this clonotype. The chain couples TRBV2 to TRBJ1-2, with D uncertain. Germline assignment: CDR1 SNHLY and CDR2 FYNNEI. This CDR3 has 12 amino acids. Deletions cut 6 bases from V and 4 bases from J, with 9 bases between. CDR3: CASRDRSYGYTF. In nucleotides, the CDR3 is TGTGCCAGCAGGGACCGAAGCTATGGCTACACCTTC.

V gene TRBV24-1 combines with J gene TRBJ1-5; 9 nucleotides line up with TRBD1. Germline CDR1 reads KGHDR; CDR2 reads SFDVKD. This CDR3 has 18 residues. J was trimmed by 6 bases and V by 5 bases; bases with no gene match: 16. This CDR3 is CATSGPGTGTEISQPQHF. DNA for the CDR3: TGTGCCACCAGTGGTCCCGGGACAGGGACCGAAATCAGTCAGCCCCAGCATTTT.

In DNA, the CDR3 is TGTGCCATCAGTGAGTCTAGGAGTAGAGCCCAGCATTTT. This sequence encodes CAISESRSRAQHF. This sequence joins TRBV10-3 and TRBJ1-5, with D hard to call. CDR1 ENHRY and CDR2 SYGVKD come from the germline V gene. V was trimmed by 0 bases and J by 11 bases, leaving 11 bases between them. This CDR3 is 13 amino acids long.

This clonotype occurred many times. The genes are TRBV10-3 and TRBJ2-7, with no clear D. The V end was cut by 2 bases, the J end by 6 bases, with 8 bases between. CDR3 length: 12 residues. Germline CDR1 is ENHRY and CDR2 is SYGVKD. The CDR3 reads CAISERSAEQYF. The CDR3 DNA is TGTGCCATCAGTGAGAGGTCCGCCGAGCAGTACTTC.